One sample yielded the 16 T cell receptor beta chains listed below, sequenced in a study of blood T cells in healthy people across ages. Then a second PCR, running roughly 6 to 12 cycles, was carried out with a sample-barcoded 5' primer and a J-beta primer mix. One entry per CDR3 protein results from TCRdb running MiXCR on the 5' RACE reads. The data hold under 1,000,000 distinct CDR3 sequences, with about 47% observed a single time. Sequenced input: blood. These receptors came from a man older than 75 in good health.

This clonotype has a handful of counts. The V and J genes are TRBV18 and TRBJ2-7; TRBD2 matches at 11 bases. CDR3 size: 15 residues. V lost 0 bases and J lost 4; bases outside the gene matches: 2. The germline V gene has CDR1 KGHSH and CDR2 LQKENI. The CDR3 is CASSPPTSGIYEQYF. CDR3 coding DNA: TGTGCCAGCTCACCACCGACTAGCGGGATTTACGAGCAGTACTTC.

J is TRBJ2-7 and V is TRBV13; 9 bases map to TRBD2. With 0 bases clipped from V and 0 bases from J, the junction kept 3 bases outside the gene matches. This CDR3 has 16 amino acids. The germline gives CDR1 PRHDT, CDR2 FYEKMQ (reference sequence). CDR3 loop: CASSLGDSGSSYEQYF. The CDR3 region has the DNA TGTGCCAGCAGCTTAGGCGATAGCGGGAGCTCCTACGAGCAGTACTTC.

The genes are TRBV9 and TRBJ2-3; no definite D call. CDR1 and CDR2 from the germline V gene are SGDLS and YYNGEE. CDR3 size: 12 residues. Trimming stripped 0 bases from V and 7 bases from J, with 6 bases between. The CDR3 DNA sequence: TGTGCCAGCAGCGTAGAACAAAATACGCAGTATTTT. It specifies CASSVEQNTQYF.

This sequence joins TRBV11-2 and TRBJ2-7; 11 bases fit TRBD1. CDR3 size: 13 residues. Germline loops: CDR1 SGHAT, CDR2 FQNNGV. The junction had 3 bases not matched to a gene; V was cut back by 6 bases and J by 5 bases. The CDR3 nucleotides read TGTGCCAGCAGACTGGGACAGGGGGACGAGCAGTACTTC. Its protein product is CASRLGQGDEQYF.

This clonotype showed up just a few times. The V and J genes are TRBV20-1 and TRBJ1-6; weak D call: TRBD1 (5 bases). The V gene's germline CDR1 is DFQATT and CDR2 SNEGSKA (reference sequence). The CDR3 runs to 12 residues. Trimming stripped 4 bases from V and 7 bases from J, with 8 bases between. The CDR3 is CSATGTNSPLHF. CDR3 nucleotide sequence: TGCAGTGCTACAGGGACCAATTCACCCCTCCACTTT.

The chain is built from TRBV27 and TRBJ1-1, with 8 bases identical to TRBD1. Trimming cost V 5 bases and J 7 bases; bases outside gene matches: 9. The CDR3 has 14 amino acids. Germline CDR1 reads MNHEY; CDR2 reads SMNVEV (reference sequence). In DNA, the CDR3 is TGTGCCAGCAGTAACGACAGGGGATTAGGTGAAGCTTTCTTT. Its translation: CASSNDRGLGEAFF.

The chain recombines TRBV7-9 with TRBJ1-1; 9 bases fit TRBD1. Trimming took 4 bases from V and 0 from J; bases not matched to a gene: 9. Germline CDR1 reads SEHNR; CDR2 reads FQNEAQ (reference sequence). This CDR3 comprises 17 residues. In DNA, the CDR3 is TGTGCCAGCAGCTCCCCGGGACAGGGTTCTTTGAACACTGAAGCTTTCTTT. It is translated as CASSSPGQGSLNTEAFF. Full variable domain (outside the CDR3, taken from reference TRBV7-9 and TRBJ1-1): DTGVSQNPRHKITKRGQNVTFRCDPISEHNRLYWYRQTLGQGPEFLTYFQNEAQLEKSRLLSDRFSAERPKGSFSTLEIQRTEQGDSAMYLCASSSPGQGSLNTEAFFGQGTRLTVV.

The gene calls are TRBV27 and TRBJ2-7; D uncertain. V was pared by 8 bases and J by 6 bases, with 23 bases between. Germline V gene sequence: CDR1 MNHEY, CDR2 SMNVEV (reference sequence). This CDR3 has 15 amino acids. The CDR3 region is CASRGQASALAEQYF. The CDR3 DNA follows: TGTGCCAGCCGAGGTCAGGCGTCGGCCCTTGCCGAGCAGTACTTC.

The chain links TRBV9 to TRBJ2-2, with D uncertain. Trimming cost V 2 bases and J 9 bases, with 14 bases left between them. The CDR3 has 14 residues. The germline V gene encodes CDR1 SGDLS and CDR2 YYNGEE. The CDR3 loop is CASSVLTQTRELFF. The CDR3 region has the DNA TGTGCCAGCAGCGTCCTAACTCAGACTCGGGAGCTGTTTTTT.

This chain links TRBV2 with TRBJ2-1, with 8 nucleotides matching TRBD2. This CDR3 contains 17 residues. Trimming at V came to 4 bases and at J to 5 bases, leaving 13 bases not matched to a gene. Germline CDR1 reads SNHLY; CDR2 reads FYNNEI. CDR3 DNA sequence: TGTGCCAGCAGTGGGGCCACCGGGACTAGTCCCCACAATGAGCAGTTCTTC. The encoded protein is CASSGATGTSPHNEQFF.

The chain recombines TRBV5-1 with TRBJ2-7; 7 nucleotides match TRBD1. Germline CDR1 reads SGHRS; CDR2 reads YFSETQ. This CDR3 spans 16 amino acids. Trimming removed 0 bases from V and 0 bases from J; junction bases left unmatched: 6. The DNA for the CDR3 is TGCGCCAGCAGCTTGGTTGCCAGGGACAGCTCCTACGAGCAGTACTTC. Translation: CASSLVARDSSYEQYF.

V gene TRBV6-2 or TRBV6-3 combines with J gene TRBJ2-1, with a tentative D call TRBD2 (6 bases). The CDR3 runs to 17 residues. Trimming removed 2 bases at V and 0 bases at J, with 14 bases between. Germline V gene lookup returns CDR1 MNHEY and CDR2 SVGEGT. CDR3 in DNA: TGTGCCAGCAGTTACGAGTGGCGGGGTAGCTCCTACAATGAGCAGTTCTTC. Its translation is CASSYEWRGSSYNEQFF.

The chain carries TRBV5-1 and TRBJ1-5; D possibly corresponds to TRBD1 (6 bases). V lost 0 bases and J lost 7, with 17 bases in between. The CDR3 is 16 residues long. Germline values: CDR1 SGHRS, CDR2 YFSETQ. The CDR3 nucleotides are TGCGCCAGCAGCTTGGAAGGCAGGGAGCAGGGGCAGCCCCAGCATTTT. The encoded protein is CASSLEGREQGQPQHF. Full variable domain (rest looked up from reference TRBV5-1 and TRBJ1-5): KAGVTQTPRYLIKTRGQQVTLSCSPISGHRSVSWYQQTPGQGLQFLFEYFSETQRNKGNFPGRFSGRQFSNSRSEMNVSTLELGDSALYLCASSLEGREQGQPQHFGDGTRLSIL.

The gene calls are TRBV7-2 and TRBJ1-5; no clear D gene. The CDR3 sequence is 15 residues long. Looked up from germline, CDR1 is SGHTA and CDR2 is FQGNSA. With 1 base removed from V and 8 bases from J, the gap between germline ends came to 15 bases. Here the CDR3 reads CASSLVSGRIEPQHF. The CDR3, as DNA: TGTGCCAGCAGCTTAGTCTCTGGGCGTATTGAGCCCCAGCATTTT.

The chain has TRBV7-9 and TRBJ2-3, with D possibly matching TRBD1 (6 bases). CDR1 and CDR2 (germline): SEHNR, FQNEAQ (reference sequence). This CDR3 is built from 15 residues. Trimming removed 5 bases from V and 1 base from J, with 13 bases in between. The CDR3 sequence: CASSADSLGTDTQYF. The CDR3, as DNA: TGTGCCAGCAGCGCGGACAGTCTGGGCACAGATACGCAGTATTTT.

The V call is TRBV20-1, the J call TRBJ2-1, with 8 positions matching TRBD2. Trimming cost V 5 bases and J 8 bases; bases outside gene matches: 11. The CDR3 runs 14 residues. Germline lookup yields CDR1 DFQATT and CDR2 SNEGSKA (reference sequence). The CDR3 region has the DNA TGCAGTGCTGTGACTAGCGAGTATTTCGATGAGCAGTTCTTC. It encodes CSAVTSEYFDEQFF.